The 4 T cell receptor beta chains reported below all come from one sample, sequenced in a study of T cell repertoires in cytomegalovirus infection. TCRdb re-called the reads with MiXCR, one entry per CDR3 protein. The sample records 250,000 to 300,000 distinct CDR3 sequences, approximately 9.1% being singletons. Sequences were obtained from PBMCs. The receptors derive from a human donor in good health (CMV status not recorded). Some clones in this sample may be carry-over from other donors' samples.

The table lists this clonotype with many counts. The chain combines TRBV28 with TRBJ2-5; 8 nucleotides match TRBD1. V was pared by 4 bases and J by 5 bases, with 9 bases of the junction left unmatched. This CDR3 has 15 amino acids. Germline CDR1 is MDHEN and CDR2 is SYDVKM. The CDR3 region has the DNA TGTGCCAGCAGTTCCCCCAGGGGGCCAGGGGAGACCCAGTACTTC. This translates into CASSSPRGPGETQYF.

This clonotype was seen at least ten times. This chain connects TRBV12-3 or TRBV12-4 to TRBJ1-1, with 7 bases lining up with TRBD1. Trimming at V came to 4 bases and at J to 4 bases, leaving 6 bases not matched to a gene. CDR3 length: 14 amino acids. The DNA for the CDR3 is TGTGCCAGCAGTTCCAGGGGGACCAGCACTGAAGCTTTCTTT. Encoded protein: CASSSRGTSTEAFF.

This clonotype was seen many times. V and J are TRBV30 and TRBJ2-2; D gene ambiguous. Germline V gene data show CDR1 as GTSNPN and CDR2 as SVGIG (reference sequence). V lost 0 bases and J 6 bases, leaving 8 bases between the germline ends. The CDR3 loop spans 13 amino acids. CDR3 nucleotides: TGTGCCTGGAGTGTCCTAGTCTCCGGGGAGCTGTTTTTT. Translation gives CAWSVLVSGELFF.

There are a few counts of this clonotype. The J gene is TRBJ2-3, the V gene TRBV7-9, with a tentative D call TRBD2 (6 bases). V gave up 4 bases and J gave up 4 bases, with 12 bases separating them. Germline CDR1 and CDR2: SEHNR and FQNEAQ (reference sequence). The CDR3 length is 14 residues. CDR3 DNA sequence: TGTGCCAGCAGCTCCAGGAGGGTGCCAGATACGCAGTATTTT. Its protein is CASSSRRVPDTQYF.